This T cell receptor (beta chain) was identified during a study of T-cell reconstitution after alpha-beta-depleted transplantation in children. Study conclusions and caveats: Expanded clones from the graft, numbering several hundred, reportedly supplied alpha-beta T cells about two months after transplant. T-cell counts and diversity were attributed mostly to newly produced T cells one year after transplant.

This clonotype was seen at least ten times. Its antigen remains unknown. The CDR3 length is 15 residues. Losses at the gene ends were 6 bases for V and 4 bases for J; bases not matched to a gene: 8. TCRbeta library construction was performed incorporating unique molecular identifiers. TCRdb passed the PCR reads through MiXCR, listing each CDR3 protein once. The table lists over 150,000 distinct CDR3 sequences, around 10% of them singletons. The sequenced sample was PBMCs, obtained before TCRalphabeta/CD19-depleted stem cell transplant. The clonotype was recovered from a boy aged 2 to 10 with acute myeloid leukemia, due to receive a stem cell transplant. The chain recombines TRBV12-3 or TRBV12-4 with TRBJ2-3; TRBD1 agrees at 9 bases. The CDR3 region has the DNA TGTGCCAGCAGGGAGTCGGGACAGGGACCAGATACGCAGTATTTT. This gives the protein CASRESGQGPDTQYF.